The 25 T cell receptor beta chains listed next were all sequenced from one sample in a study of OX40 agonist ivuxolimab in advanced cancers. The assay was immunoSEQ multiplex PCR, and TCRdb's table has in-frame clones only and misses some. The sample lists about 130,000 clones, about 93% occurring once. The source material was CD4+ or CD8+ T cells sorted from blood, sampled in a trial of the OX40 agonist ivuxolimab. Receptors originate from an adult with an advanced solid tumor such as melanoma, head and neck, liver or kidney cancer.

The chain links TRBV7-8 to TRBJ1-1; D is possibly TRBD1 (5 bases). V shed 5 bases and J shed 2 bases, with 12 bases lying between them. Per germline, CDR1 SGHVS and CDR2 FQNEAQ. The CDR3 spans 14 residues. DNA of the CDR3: TGTGCCAGCAGCCCTCAGACAGTAAACACTGAAGCTTTCTTT. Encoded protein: CASSPQTVNTEAFF.

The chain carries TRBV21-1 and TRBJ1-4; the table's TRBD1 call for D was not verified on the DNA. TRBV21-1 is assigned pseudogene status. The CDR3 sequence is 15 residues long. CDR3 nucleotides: TGTGCCAGCAGCAAAGCCACAGGGGTGCACGAAAAACTGTTTTTT. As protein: CASSKATGVHEKLFF.

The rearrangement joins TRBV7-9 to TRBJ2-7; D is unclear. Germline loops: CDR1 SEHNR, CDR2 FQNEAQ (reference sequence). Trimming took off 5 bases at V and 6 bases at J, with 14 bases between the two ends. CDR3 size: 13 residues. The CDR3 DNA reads TGTGCCAGCAGCCAGCCCGACAAATCCGAGCAGTACTTC. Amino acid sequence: CASSQPDKSEQYF.

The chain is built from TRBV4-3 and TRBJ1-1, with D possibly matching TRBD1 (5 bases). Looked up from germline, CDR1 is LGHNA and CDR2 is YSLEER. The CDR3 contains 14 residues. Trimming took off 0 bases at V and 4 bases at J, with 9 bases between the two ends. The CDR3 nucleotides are TGCGCCAGCAGCCAAGAGTGGGGGTCCACTGAAGCTTTCTTT. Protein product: CASSQEWGSTEAFF.

CDR3 sequence (DNA): TGTGCCAGTAGGCGGGAGGGTTACGAGCAGTACTTC. Protein sequence: CASRREGYEQYF. The rearrangement links TRBV7-2 to TRBJ2-5; 9 bases match TRBD2. With the DNA end fitting TRBJ2-7 better, the J assignment may be wrong. The CDR3 spans 12 residues. Germline V lookup: CDR1 SGHTA, CDR2 FQGNSA.

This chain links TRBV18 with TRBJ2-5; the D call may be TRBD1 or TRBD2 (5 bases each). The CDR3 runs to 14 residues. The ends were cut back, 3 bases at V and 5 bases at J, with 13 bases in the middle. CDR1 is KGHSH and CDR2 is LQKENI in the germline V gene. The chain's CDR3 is CASSPMSGRETQYF. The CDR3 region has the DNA TGTGCCAGCTCACCGATGTCGGGACGCGAGACCCAGTACTTC.

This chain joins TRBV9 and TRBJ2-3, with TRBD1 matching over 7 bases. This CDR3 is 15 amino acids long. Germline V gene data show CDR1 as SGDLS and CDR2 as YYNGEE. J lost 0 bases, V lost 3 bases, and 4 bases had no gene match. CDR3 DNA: TGTGCCAGCAGCGGCAGACAGGGAAGCACAGATACGCAGTATTTT. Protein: CASSGRQGSTDTQYF.

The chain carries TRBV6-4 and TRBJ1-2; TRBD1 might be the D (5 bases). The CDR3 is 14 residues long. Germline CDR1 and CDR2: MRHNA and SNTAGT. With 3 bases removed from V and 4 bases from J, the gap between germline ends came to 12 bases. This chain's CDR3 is CASSEGPGGYGYTF. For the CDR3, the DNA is TGTGCCAGCAGTGAGGGGCCGGGGGGCTATGGCTACACCTTC.

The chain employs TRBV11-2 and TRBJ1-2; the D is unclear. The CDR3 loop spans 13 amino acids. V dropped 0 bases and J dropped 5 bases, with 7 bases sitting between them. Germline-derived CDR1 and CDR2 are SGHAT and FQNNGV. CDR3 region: CASSLDPLYGYTF. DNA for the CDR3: TGTGCCAGCAGCTTAGACCCCCTTTATGGCTACACCTTC.

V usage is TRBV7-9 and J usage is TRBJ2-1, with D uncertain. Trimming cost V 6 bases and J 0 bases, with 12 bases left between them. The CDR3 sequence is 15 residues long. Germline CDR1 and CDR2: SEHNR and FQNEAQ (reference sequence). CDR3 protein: CASRLGVSSYNEQFF. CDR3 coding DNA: TGTGCCAGCAGGTTGGGCGTGAGCTCCTACAATGAGCAGTTCTTC.

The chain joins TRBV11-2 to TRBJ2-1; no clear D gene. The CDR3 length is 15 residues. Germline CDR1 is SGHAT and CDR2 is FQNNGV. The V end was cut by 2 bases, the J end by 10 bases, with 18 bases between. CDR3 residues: CASSLRGVAVPEQFF. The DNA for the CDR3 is TGTGCCAGCAGCTTACGCGGCGTAGCCGTACCCGAGCAGTTCTTC. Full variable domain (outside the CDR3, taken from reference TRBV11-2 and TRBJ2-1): EAGVAQSPRYKIIEKRQSVAFWCNPISGHATLYWYQQILGQGPKLLIQFQNNGVVDDSQLPKDRFSAERLKGVDSTLKIQPAKLEDSAVYLCASSLRGVAVPEQFFGPGTRLTVL.

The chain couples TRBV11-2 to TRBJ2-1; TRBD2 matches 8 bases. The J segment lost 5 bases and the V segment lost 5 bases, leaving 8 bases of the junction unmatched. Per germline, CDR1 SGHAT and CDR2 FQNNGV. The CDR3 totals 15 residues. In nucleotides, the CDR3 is TGTGCCAGCAGCCCAACTAGCGGAGGAAACAATGAGCAGTTCTTC. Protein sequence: CASSPTSGGNNEQFF.

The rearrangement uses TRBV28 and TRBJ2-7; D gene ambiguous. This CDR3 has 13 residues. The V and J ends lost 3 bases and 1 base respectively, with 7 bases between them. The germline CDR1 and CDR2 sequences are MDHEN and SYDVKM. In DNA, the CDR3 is TGTGCCAGCAGTTTGTCGCAGTCCTACGAGCAGTACTTC. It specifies CASSLSQSYEQYF.

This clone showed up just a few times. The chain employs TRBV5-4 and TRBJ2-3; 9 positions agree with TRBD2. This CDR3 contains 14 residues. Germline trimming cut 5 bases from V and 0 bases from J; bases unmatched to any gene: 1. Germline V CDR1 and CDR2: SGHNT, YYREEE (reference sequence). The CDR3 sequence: CASRRGGSTDTQYF. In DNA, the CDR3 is TGTGCCAGCAGGCGGGGGGGAAGCACAGATACGCAGTATTTT.

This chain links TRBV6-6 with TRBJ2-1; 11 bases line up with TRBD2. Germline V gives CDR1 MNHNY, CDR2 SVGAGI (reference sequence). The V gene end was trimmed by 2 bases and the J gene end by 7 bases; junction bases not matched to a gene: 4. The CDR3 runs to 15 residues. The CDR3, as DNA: TGTGCCAGCAGTTACGTGGCTAGCGGGAGGAATGAGCAGTTCTTC. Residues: CASSYVASGRNEQFF.

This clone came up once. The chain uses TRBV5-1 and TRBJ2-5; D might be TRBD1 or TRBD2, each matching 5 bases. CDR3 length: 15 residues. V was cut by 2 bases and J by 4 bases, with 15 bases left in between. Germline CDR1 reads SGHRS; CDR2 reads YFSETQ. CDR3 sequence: CASSLSQGRGETQYF. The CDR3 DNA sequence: TGCGCCAGCAGCTTATCTCAGGGACGGGGAGAGACCCAGTACTTC.

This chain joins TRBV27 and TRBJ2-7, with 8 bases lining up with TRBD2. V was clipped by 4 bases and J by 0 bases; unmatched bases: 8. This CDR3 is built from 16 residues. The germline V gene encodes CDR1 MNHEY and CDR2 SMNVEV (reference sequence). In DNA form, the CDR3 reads TGTGCCAGCAGTTCCCCGAGCCTAGCGGGCTCCTACGAGCAGTACTTC. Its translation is CASSSPSLAGSYEQYF.

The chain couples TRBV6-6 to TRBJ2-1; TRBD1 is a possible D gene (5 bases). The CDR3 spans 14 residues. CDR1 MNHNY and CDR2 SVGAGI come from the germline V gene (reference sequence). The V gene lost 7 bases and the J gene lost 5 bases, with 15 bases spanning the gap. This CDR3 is CASTSPMGHNEQFF. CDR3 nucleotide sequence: TGTGCCAGCACGAGCCCGATGGGGCACAATGAGCAGTTCTTC.

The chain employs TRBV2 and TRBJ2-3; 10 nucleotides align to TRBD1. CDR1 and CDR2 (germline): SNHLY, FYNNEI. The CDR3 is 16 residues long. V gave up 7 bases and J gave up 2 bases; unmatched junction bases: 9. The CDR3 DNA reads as TGTGCCAGCAAATGGACCGGGACAGGGGTCACAGATACGCAGTATTTT. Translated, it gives CASKWTGTGVTDTQYF.

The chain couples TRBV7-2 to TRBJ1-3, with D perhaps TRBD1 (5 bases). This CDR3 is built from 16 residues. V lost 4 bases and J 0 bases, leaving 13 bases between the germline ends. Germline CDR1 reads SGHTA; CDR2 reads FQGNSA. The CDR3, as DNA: TGTGCCAGCAGCTCCATACCCAGGGTCTCTGGAAACACCATATATTTT. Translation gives CASSSIPRVSGNTIYF.

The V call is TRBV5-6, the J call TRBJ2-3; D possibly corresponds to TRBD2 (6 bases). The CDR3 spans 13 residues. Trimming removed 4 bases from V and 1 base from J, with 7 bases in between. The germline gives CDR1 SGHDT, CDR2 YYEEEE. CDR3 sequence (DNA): TGTGCCAGCAGCGAGCGGGGCACAGATACGCAGTATTTT. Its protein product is CASSERGTDTQYF.

DNA of the CDR3: TGTGCCAGCAGGTCCGGGGAGGGAACAACTAATGAAAAACTGTTTTTT. Amino acids: CASRSGEGTTNEKLFF. The chain uses TRBV6-6 and TRBJ1-4; D is undetermined. Trimming left V 6 bases short and J 0 bases short, with 14 bases between. The CDR3 totals 16 residues. Germline assignment: CDR1 MNHNY and CDR2 SVGAGI (reference sequence).

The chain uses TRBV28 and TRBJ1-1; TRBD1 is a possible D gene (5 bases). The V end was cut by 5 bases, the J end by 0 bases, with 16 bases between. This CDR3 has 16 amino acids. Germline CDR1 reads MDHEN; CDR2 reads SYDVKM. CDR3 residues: CASSPLGRAMNTEAFF. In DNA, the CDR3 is TGTGCCAGCAGTCCCCTCGGCAGGGCTATGAACACTGAAGCTTTCTTT.

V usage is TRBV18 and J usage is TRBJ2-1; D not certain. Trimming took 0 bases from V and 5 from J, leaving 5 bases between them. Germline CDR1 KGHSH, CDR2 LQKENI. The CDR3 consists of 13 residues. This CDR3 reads CASSPPSHNEQFF. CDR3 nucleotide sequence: TGTGCCAGCTCACCACCGTCCCACAATGAGCAGTTCTTC.

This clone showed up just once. As DNA, the CDR3 is TGTGCCACCAGTAGACAGCCCGCAGATACGCAGTATTTT. The encoded protein is CATSRQPADTQYF. J is TRBJ2-3 and V is TRBV15; tentatively, D is TRBD1 (5 bases). V lost 6 bases, J lost 4 bases, and 11 bases lay in between. The length of the CDR3 is 13 residues. Per germline, CDR1 LNHNV and CDR2 YYDKDF (reference sequence).